One T cell receptor beta chain is described in this entry. Its antigen has not been determined. Per-nucleotide qualities are absent, and no much larger clonotype sits a single base away. The CDR3 runs 12 residues from the cysteine to the phenylalanine. Of all the DNA, just the CDR3 is kept, 36 bases in frame from base 1. The germline V gene (reference sequence) sets CDR1 to GTSNPN and CDR2 to SVGIG. V is pared back by 1 base and J by 11 bases, with 12 bases lying between the germline termini. The immunoSEQ Assay was the method used to sequence TCRbeta CDR3 regions. After extraction, genomic DNA underwent amplification by bias-controlled multiplex PCR, followed by high-throughput sequencing. From the authors' description of their analysis: To quantify the absolute abundance of each unique TCRbeta CDR3 region, sequences were collapsed and filtered. T cell fraction was estimated by normalizing TCRbeta template counts to usable DNA, with usable DNA measured through amplification of reference genes found in all nucleated cells. Repertoire TCRs were annotated as SARS-CoV-2-specific when V gene, CDR3 amino acid sequence and J gene were exactly matched to a known reactive TCR set. The reference SARS-CoV-2 TCR set came from MIRA and was filtered for enrichment in COVID-19-positive ImmuneCODE repertoires, removing public or cross-reactive TCRs. Using the MIRA antigens, annotated TCRs were further analysed by specific ORF or by position within an ORF. Depth was the summed frequency of annotated unique rearrangements, while breadth was defined as annotated unique rearrangements over total unique productive rearrangements. Two-sided Wilcoxon rank-sum tests were applied when comparing TCR breadth between groups. Not all clones reach the TCRdb copy of this immuneACCESS table, which keeps in-frame sequences only. Checked studies attribute under half of the gap to unresolved V genes and leave the rest unexplained. For V, J and clone size, that table is used; D and trimming come from the DNA. The sample table shows about 680,000 clones, and more than 80% are seen once. The ten biggest clones cover roughly 1.5% of the sample.

This sample is drawn from a study of Ad26.COV2.S vaccination and SARS-CoV-2 variants (dated by TCRdb to the early 2020s). About the investigation overall: Vaccine-arm donors came from COV1001, a multicentre, randomized, double-blind, placebo-controlled phase I-IIa trial of Ad26.COV2.S in healthy adults. Ad26.COV2.S was given intramuscularly at 5x10^10 or 1x10^11 viral particles, as a single shot or as two shots 56 days apart. TCRbeta repertoire sequencing served as the tool for gauging how specific and how broad the SARS-CoV-2-reactive T cell receptors were following Ad26.COV2.S vaccination. A total of roughly 30 samples were included in the TCR-sequenced set, comprising some 20 Ad26.COV2.S vaccine recipients, 5 placebo recipients and 8 SARS-CoV-2 convalescent individuals. Trial participants were randomized into five groups of five: low-dose or high-dose Ad26.COV2.S given once or twice, or placebo on both occasions. Investigators did not know the trial group allocation while performing experiments and assessing outcomes.

In light of the paper, this sample's treatment or condition label describes: some 20 received Ad26.COV2.S at low or high dose, single or two shots; several received placebo; per-sample allocation not given. Repertoires of vaccine and placebo recipients were sequenced from samples collected on day 63 after the first injection. Cohort 1b enrolled around 23 adults aged 18-55 years at a single site in Boston, USA, between 29 July and 7 August 2020. Ad26.COV2.S was a replication-incompetent adenovirus type 26 vector that expressed a prefusion-stabilized SARS-CoV-2 spike protein derived from the original Wuhan strain. What the authors observed across the whole study: After vaccination, substantial breadth of spike-specific CD8+ and CD4+ T cell responses was reported. Comparing responses between vaccine doses or regimens was not something the study was powered to do. The authors noted that total T cell responses may have been underestimated by the TCR breadth and depth analyses. Vaccine and placebo recipients had similar non-spike TCR breadth, a finding consistent with the vaccine containing only spike. Compared with placebo recipients, Ad26.COV2.S recipients showed higher spike-specific TCR breadth (P = 0.0014).

This chain is built from TRBV30 and TRBJ1-5; the D segment could be TRBD1, given 6 matching bases. This sample comprised peripheral blood, obtained in a trial of Ad26.COV2.S vaccine versus placebo. The clonotype was recovered from a person aged 18-60 years who received the Ad26.COV2.S COVID-19 vaccine or a placebo. The CDR3 region reads CAWSAGGLTQHF. The nucleotide sequence reads TGTGCCTGGAGTGCCGGGGGCCTAACCCAGCATTTT.